This T cell receptor beta chain comes out of a study of PD-L1 blockade in urothelial cancer. Produced via immunoSEQ multiplex PCR; TCRdb's table is partial and in-frame only. Here the sample spans approximately 100,000 clones, approximately 85% being singletons. The CDR3 length is 13 residues. CDR1 LNHNV and CDR2 YYDKDF come from the germline V gene (reference sequence). V dropped 3 bases and J dropped 14; count of bases not matched to a gene: 8. This clone has just one count. The chain combines TRBV15 with TRBJ2-3, with 10 bases matching TRBD2. The sequence came from a man between 50 and 59 years old with urothelial cancer. This sample comprised PBMCs, obtained around atezolizumab (anti-PD-L1) treatment. CDR3 nucleotides: TGTGCCACCAGCAGCGGTCTAGCGGGAGTTCCGTATTTT. This sequence encodes CATSSGLAGVPYF.